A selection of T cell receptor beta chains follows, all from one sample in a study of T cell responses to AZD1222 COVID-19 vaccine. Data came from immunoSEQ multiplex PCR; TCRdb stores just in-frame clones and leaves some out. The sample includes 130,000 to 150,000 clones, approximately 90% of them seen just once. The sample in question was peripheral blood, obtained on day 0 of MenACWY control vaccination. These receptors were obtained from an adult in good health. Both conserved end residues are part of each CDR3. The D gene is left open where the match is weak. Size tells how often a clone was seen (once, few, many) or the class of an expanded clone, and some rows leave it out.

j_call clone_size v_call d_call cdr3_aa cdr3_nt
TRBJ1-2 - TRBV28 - CASSLGGSYGTGGYTF TGTGCCAGCAGTTTGGGGGGTTCTTATGGTACTGGTGGCTACACCTTC
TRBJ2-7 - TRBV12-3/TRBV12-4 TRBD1 CASSVERGLEQYF TGTGCCAGCAGTGTCGAGAGGGGGCTGGAGCAGTACTTC
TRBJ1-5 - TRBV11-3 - CASSSLAARPQHF TGTGCCAGCAGCTCCCTCGCAGCGCGGCCCCAGCATTTT
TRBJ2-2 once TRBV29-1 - CSVIGTQFEGELFF TGCAGCGTTATAGGGACCCAGTTTGAAGGGGAGCTGTTTTTT
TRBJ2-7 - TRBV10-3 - CAIEGDLYEQYF TGTGCCATCGAGGGAGATTTGTACGAGCAGTACTTC
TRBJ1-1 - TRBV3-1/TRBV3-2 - CASSQVGNTEAFF TGTGCCAGCAGCCAAGTGGGGAACACTGAAGCTTTCTTT
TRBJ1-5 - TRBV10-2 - CASSGDRQTAQHF TGCGCCAGCAGCGGGGACCGCCAAACGGCCCAGCATTTT
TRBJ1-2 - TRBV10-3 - CAISRQTGTLYGYTF TGTGCCATCAGTAGACAAACCGGGACTCTCTATGGCTACACCTTC
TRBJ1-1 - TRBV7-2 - CASSLLRRVAFF TGTGCCAGCAGCTTACTTCGCAGGGTCGCTTTCTTT
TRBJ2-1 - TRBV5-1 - CASARGGSSYNEQFF TGCGCCAGCGCCAGGGGGGGCAGCTCCTACAATGAGCAGTTCTTC
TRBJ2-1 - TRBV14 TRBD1 CASSPRRTGGFYEQFF TGTGCCAGCAGCCCCCGAAGGACAGGGGGATTCTATGAGCAGTTCTTC
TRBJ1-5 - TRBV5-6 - CASSFAGTLSNQPQHF TGTGCCAGCAGCTTTGCCGGGACACTAAGCAATCAGCCCCAGCATTTT
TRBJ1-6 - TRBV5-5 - CASSLGPGVENSPLHF TGTGCCAGCAGCTTGGGGCCGGGGGTTGAGAATTCACCCCTCCACTTT
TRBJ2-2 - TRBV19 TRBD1 CASSPTGITGELFF TGTGCCAGTTCCCCGACAGGGATCACCGGGGAGCTGTTTTTT
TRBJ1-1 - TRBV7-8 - CASSLEGPWNTEAFF TGTGCCAGCAGCTTAGAGGGGCCATGGAACACTGAAGCTTTCTTT
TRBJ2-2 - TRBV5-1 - CASSFLVSGENAGELFF TGCGCCAGCAGCTTTTTAGTATCTGGGGAAAACGCCGGGGAGCTGTTTTTT
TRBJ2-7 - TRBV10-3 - CAISGEPQAYEQYF TGTGCCATCAGTGGCGAACCGCAAGCCTACGAGCAGTACTTC
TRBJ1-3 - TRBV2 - CARGGLGNTIYF TGTGCCAGGGGGGGCCTTGGAAACACCATATATTTT
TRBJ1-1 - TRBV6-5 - CASNTQGLNTEAFF TGTGCCAGCAATACTCAAGGACTGAACACTGAAGCTTTCTTT
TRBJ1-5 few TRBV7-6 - CASSPGQLYSNQPQHF TGTGCCAGCAGCCCCGGACAGCTTTATAGCAATCAGCCCCAGCATTTT
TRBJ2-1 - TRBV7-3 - CASSLEAVGPYNEQFF TGTGCCAGCAGCTTAGAGGCTGTGGGCCCCTACAATGAGCAGTTCTTC
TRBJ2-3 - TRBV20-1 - CSATRGDTQYF TGCAGTGCCACTCGGGGAGATACGCAGTATTTT
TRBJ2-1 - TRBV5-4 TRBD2 CASSSLAGGVGGDEQFF TGTGCCAGCAGCTCCCTAGCGGGGGGGGTCGGAGGCGATGAGCAGTTCTTC
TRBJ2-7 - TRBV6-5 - CASSYSTFYEQYF TGTGCCAGCAGTTACTCGACCTTCTACGAGCAGTACTTC
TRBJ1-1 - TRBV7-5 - CARSSDRGNTEAFF TGTGCCAGAAGCTCGGACAGGGGGAACACTGAAGCTTTCTTT
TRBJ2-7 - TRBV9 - CASSVVPSYEQYF TGTGCCAGCAGCGTAGTACCTTCCTACGAGCAGTACTTC
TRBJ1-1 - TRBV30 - CAWSVGGLTEAFF TGTGCCTGGAGTGTCGGGGGGCTAACTGAAGCTTTCTTT
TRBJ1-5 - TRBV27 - CASSPTIGKQPQHF TGTGCCAGCAGTCCGACCATCGGAAAACAGCCCCAGCATTTT
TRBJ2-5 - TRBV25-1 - CASSPQGQEETQYF TGTGCCAGCAGTCCCCAGGGTCAAGAAGAGACCCAGTACTTC
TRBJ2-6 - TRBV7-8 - CASSPTSELSGANVLTF TGTGCCAGCAGCCCAACTTCCGAGCTATCTGGGGCCAACGTCCTGACTTTC
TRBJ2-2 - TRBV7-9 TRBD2 CASSFFAGANTGELFF TGTGCCAGCAGCTTTTTCGCGGGAGCGAACACCGGGGAGCTGTTTTTT
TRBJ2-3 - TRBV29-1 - CSARSDTQYF TGCAGCGCACGTTCAGATACGCAGTATTTT
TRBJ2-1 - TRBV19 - CASSIGGAGYNEQFF TGTGCCAGTAGTATAGGGGGGGCGGGCTACAATGAGCAGTTCTTC
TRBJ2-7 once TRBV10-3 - CAISYSGNRGSHEQYF TGTGCCATCAGCTACTCCGGTAATCGAGGGAGCCACGAGCAGTACTTC
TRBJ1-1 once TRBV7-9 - CASSPSQFRVTEAFF TGTGCCAGCAGCCCCTCTCAATTCAGGGTTACTGAAGCTTTCTTT
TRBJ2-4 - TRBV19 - CASKEGGKNIQYF TGTGCCAGTAAAGAGGGGGGCAAAAACATTCAGTACTTC
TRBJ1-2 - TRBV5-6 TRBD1 CASSSGQGYGYTF TGTGCCAGCAGCTCGGGACAGGGATATGGCTACACCTTC
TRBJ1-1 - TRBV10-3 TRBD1 CAIRTGVGTEAFF TGTGCCATCAGGACAGGGGTGGGCACTGAAGCTTTCTTT
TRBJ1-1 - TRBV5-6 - CASSLAVPRTEAFF TGTGCCAGCAGCCTGGCAGTGCCGAGGACTGAAGCTTTCTTT
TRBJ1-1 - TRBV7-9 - CASSWLQGGTTEAFF TGTGCCAGCAGCTGGTTACAGGGAGGAACCACTGAAGCTTTCTTT
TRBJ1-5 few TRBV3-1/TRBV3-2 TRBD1 CASSLGTGEAQPQHF TGTGCCAGCAGCCTCGGAACAGGGGAAGCTCAGCCCCAGCATTTT
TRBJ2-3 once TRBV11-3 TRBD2 CASSSPRGGATDTQYF TGTGCCAGCAGCTCACCTCGCGGGGGGGCGACAGATACGCAGTATTTT
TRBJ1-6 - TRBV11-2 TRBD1 CASSPEGQYNSPLHF TGTGCCAGCAGCCCAGAGGGACAGTATAATTCACCCCTCCACTTT
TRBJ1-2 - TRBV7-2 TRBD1 CASSTGPGTANYGYTF TGTGCCAGCAGCACAGGCCCCGGGACAGCCAACTATGGCTACACCTTC
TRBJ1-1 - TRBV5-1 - CASSLIGKGRTEAFF TGCGCCAGCAGCTTGATTGGGAAAGGGCGTACTGAAGCTTTCTTT
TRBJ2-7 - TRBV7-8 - CASSQRAEQYF TGTGCCAGCAGCCAGAGGGCCGAGCAGTACTTC
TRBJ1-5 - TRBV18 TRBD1 CASSPSIGTGRQPQHF TGTGCCAGCTCACCATCTATCGGGACAGGGAGGCAGCCCCAGCATTTT